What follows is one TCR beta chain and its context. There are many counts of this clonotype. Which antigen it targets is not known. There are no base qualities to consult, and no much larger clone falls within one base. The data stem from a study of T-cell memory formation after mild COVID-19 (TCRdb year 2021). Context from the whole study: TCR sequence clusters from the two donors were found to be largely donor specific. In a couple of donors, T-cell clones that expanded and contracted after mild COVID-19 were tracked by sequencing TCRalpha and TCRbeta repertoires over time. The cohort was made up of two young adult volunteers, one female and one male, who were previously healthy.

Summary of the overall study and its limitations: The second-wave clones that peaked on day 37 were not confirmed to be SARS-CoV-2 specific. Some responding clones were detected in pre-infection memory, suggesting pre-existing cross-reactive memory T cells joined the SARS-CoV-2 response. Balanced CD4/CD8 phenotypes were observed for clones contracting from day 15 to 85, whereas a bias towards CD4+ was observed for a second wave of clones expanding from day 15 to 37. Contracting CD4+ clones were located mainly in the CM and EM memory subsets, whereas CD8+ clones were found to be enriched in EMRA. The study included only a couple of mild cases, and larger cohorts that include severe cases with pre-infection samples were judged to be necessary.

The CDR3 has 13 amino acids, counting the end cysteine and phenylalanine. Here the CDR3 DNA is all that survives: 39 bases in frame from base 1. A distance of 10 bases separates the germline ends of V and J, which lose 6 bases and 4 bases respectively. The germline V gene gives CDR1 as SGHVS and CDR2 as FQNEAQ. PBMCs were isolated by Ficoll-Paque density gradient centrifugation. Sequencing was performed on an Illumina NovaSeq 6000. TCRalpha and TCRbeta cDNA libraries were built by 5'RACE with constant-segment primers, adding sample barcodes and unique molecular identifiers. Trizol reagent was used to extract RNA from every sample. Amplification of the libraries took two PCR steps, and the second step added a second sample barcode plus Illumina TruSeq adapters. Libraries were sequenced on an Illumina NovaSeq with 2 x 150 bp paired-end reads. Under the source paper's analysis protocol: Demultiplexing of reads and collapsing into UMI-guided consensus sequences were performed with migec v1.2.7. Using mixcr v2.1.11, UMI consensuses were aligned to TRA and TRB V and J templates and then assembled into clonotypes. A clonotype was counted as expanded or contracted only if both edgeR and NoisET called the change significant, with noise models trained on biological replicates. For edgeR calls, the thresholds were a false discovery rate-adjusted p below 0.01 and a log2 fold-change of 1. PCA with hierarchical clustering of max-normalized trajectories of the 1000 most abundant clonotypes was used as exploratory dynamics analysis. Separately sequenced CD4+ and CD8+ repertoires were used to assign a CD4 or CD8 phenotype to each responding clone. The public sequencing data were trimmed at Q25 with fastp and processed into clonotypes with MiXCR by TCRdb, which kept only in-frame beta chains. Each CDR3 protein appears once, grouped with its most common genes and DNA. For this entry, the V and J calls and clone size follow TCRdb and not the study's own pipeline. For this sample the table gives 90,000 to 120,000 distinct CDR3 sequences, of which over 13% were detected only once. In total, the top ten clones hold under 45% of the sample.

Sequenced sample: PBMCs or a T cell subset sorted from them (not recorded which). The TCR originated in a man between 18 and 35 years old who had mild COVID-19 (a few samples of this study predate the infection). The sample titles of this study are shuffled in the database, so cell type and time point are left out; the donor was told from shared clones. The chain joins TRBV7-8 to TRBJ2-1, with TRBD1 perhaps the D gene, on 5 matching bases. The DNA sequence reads TGTGCCAGCAGACTTGGGGCTTACAATGAGCAGTTCTTC. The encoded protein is CASRLGAYNEQFF.